Given below is one T cell receptor beta chain in context. Here immunoSEQ multiplex PCR was the method, and the copy in TCRdb shows in-frame clones only, minus some. Among around 190,000 clones, 75% to 85% were seen once, and the ten largest hold roughly 1.4%. The data stem from a study of blood T cell repertoires in COVID-19. Study background: T cells, B-cell-depleted T cells, or PBMCs provided the cDNA or gDNA that served as material.

Germline assignment: CDR1 LNHNV and CDR2 YYDKDF (reference sequence). The CDR3 is made up of 15 amino acids. V lost 1 base, J lost 0 bases, and 8 bases lay in between. The sequenced material came from peripheral blood. This chain joins TRBV15 and TRBJ2-3; TRBD2 might be the D (5 bases). This TCR was sampled from a human donor in a cohort sampled during active COVID-19. CDR3 residues: CATSRGERSTDTQYF. In DNA form, the CDR3 reads TGTGCCACCAGCAGAGGGGAGAGGAGCACAGATACGCAGTATTTT. Combining the CDR3 with reference TRBV15 and TRBJ2-3 gives the whole variable domain DAMVIQNPRYQVTQFGKPVTLSCSQTLNHNVMYWYQQKSSQAPKLLFHYYDKDFNNEADTPDNFQSRRPNTSFCFLDIRSPGLGDTAMYLCATSRGERSTDTQYFGPGTRLTVL.